Listed here are 8 T cell receptor beta chains from one sample, sequenced in a study of T cell responses to AZD1222 COVID-19 vaccine. Method: immunoSEQ multiplex PCR; TCRdb's copy keeps in-frame clones and lacks some. The sample contains approximately 180,000 clones, around 88% of which appear only once. Sample: peripheral blood, taken on day 0 of AZD1222 vaccination. All receptors derive from an adult in good health.

This chain uses TRBV5-4 with TRBJ2-7; 14 nucleotides line up with TRBD2. V lost 4 bases and J lost 6; bases outside the gene matches: 3. Germline V lookup: CDR1 SGHNT, CDR2 YYREEE (reference sequence). This CDR3 has 14 amino acids. CDR3 in DNA: TGTGCCAGCAGCCGCGGACTAGCGGGGGGCGAGCAGTACTTC. Translation: CASSRGLAGGEQYF.

This clone showed up just once. The chain is built from TRBV3-1 (or the pseudogene TRBV3-2) and TRBJ2-7; D might be TRBD1 (5 bases). Germline-derived CDR1 and CDR2 are LGHDT and YNNKEL (reference sequence). CDR3 length: 13 residues. Trimming shortened V by 6 bases and J by 3 bases, and 12 bases separated the two germline ends. The CDR3 loop is CASRLTQGYEQYF. The CDR3 nucleotides read TGTGCCAGCAGACTTACCCAGGGCTACGAGCAGTACTTC.

This chain links TRBV4-2 with TRBJ1-5; D remains ambiguous. The germline V and J ends were trimmed by 0 bases and 4 bases, with 16 bases remaining between them. This CDR3 contains 17 residues. The germline CDR1 and CDR2 sequences are LGHNA and YNFKEQ. The CDR3 DNA follows: TGTGCCAGCAGCCAAGATTTGAAGGACGGGTGGAATCAGCCCCAGCATTTT. It yields the protein CASSQDLKDGWNQPQHF.

The chain combines TRBV9 with TRBJ2-7, with a possible D match to TRBD2 (5 bases). The ends were cut back, 0 bases at V and 0 bases at J, with 10 bases in the middle. CDR1 SGDLS and CDR2 YYNGEE come from the germline V gene. The CDR3 has 15 amino acids. The CDR3 is CASSVGSGSSYEQYF. In nucleotides, the CDR3 is TGTGCCAGCAGCGTAGGGTCGGGGAGCTCCTACGAGCAGTACTTC.

The chain couples TRBV7-9 to TRBJ2-1; D possibly uses TRBD1 or TRBD2 (6 bases each). This CDR3 contains 14 residues. Per the germline V gene, CDR1 is SEHNR and CDR2 is FQNEAQ (reference sequence). Trimming pared 4 bases from V and 15 bases from J, leaving 22 bases between. The CDR3 sequence: CASSSPGAGQMRFF. In DNA form, the CDR3 reads TGTGCCAGCAGCTCACCGGGGGCCGGCCAGATGCGGTTCTTC.

V and J are TRBV2 and TRBJ2-2; D is perhaps TRBD1 (5 bases). V lost 3 bases and J lost 4, with 12 bases in between. Germline V gene data show CDR1 as SNHLY and CDR2 as FYNNEI. This CDR3 has 15 residues. In DNA, the CDR3 is TGTGCCAGCAGTGAGGTGGGGCCGGGCACCGGGGAGCTGTTTTTT. Its protein product is CASSEVGPGTGELFF.

This chain uses TRBV3-1 (or the pseudogene TRBV3-2) with TRBJ1-2; 10 bases align to TRBD1. V shed 0 bases and J 2 bases; nucleotides not matched to a gene: 3. The CDR3 has 16 amino acids. CDR1 and CDR2 from the germline V gene are LGHDT and YNNKEL (reference sequence). The CDR3 loop is CASSQDMGQGNYGYTF. CDR3 sequence (DNA): TGTGCCAGCAGCCAAGATATGGGACAGGGGAACTATGGCTACACCTTC.

The table lists this clone with a few counts. The chain uses TRBV28 and TRBJ1-2, with 7 bases lining up with TRBD1. The CDR3 length is 14 residues. V shed 2 bases and J 4 bases; nucleotides not matched to a gene: 4. Germline CDR1 and CDR2: MDHEN and SYDVKM. The CDR3 protein is CASSLPDRSYGYTF. CDR3 sequence (DNA): TGTGCCAGCAGTTTACCGGACAGGAGCTATGGCTACACCTTC.